This is a list of T cell receptor beta chains from one sample in a study of cytomegalovirus exposure and HLA in healthy donors. Measured with immunoSEQ multiplex PCR; TCRdb has only the in-frame clones, and not every one. The sample includes approximately 110,000 clones, approximately 15% of them seen just once. Sequencing was done on a sample of PBMCs. All receptors come from a young woman in good health and CMV-seronegative. The CDR3 runs from the conserved cysteine through the conserved F or W. A D gene is named only where the DNA matches it firmly. A row's size may be missing; if present it is once, few, many or a size class.

d_call	clone_size	v_call	j_call	cdr3_nt	cdr3_aa
.	.	TRBV6-1	TRBJ1-2	TGTGCCAGCAGTGAAGTTTATCCCCCTAGTGGCTACACCTTC	CASSEVYPPSGYTF
TRBD1	.	TRBV15	TRBJ2-7	TGTGCCACCAGCAGAGTGGGGGCCGGGACAGTGAGATACGAGCAGTACTTC	CATSRVGAGTVRYEQYF
.	few	TRBV5-4	TRBJ2-7	TGTGCCAGCAGCTTGAACGGGTACGAGCAGTACTTC	CASSLNGYEQYF
.	.	TRBV7-6	TRBJ2-1	TGTGCCAGCAGCTCGAACAGGGTCTCGGACTACAATGAGCAGTTCTTC	CASSSNRVSDYNEQFF
.	few	TRBV28	TRBJ1-1	TGTGCCAGCAGGATTACACTGAACACTGAAGCTTTCTTT	CASRITLNTEAFF
.	.	TRBV9	TRBJ2-7	TGTGCCAGCAGCAAACAGGGTTACGAGCAGTACTTC	CASSKQGYEQYF
.	few	TRBV29-1	TRBJ1-2	TGCAGCGTTGATCGGGATGGCTACACCTTC	CSVDRDGYTF
TRBD2	.	TRBV5-1	TRBJ2-1	TGCGCCAGCAGCTTAGGGGTTCTAGCGGGAGGGCGGGGCAATGAGCAGTTCTTC	CASSLGVLAGGRGNEQFF
.	few	TRBV27	TRBJ1-2	TGTGCCACCTCCAGGGTGGAAGGCTATGGCTACACCTTC	CATSRVEGYGYTF
.	.	TRBV28	TRBJ2-5	TGTGCCAGCAGTTTAGCGGGGCCGGGGGAGACCCAGTACTTC	CASSLAGPGETQYF
.	.	TRBV6-5	TRBJ1-1	TGTGCCAGCAGTTACTCGGGGCTGGGCGAAGCTTTCTTT	CASSYSGLGEAFF
.	.	TRBV7-9	TRBJ2-5	TGTGCCAGCAGCCAGGATTACGGGGGATTGAGAGAGACCCAGTACTTC	CASSQDYGGLRETQYF
.	.	TRBV5-5	TRBJ2-5	TGTGCCAGCGGGTTCCGGGGGGCGTTAGGGGAGACCCAGTACTTC	CASGFRGALGETQYF
.	few	TRBV18	TRBJ1-4	TGTGCCAGCTCACCATCGGCAGGAACTAATGAAAAACTGTTTTTT	CASSPSAGTNEKLFF
.	.	TRBV7-2	TRBJ2-5	TGTGCCAGCAGCACACAACTAGGCCAAGAGACCCAGTACTTC	CASSTQLGQETQYF
TRBD1	.	TRBV6-4	TRBJ1-1	TGTGCCACCCCCTCGGACAGGGGAAGCTCTGAAGCTTTCTTT	CATPSDRGSSEAFF
TRBD2	few	TRBV9	TRBJ2-1	TGTGCCAGCAGCACCCGGGGTAGCGGGAGCCCTGAGGCCAATGAGCAGTTCTTC	CASSTRGSGSPEANEQFF
.	.	TRBV6-1	TRBJ2-3	TGTGCCAGCAGTGGTACAGGTTCGACAGATACGCAGTATTTT	CASSGTGSTDTQYF
.	few	TRBV9	TRBJ1-3	TGTGCCAGCAGCGTGAGCCCGGCGGGTTCTGGAAACACCATATATTTT	CASSVSPAGSGNTIYF
TRBD1	few	TRBV4-3	TRBJ1-2	TGCGCCAGCAGCCGCAGGGGGTGGGAAGGTGGCTACACCTTC	CASSRRGWEGGYTF
TRBD1	.	TRBV30	TRBJ2-7	TGTGCCTGGAGAACCGGGACAGACGAGCAGTACTTC	CAWRTGTDEQYF
TRBD2	.	TRBV4-1	TRBJ2-1	TGCGCCAGCAGCCCCCCTAGCGGGAGGTACAATGAGCAGTTCTTC	CASSPPSGRYNEQFF
.	.	TRBV4-1	TRBJ2-3	TGCGCCAGCAGCCCCTCTCCGGCGGGGAGCACAGATACGCAGTATTTT	CASSPSPAGSTDTQYF
.	few	TRBV7-9	TRBJ2-2	TGTGCCAGCAGCCCATCAGGGCACGGCATGGCCGGGGAGCTGTTTTTT	CASSPSGHGMAGELFF
TRBD1	few	TRBV15	TRBJ1-4	TGTGCCACCAGCAGAGATCGCAGGGGGCGAAGAAAACTGTTTTTT	CATSRDRRGRRKLFF
.	.	TRBV28	TRBJ2-7	TGTGCCAGCAGTCTCCGACGGGTCTACGAGCAGTACTTC	CASSLRRVYEQYF
.	.	TRBV29-1	TRBJ1-3	TGCAGCGTTGAGGGAGATAGGTCAGGCCGAGGTTCAGCTGGAAACACCATATATTTT	CSVEGDRSGRGSAGNTIYF
.	.	TRBV7-2	TRBJ2-7	TGTGCCAGCAGCTTAATAAGTATGACATCCTACGAGCAGTACTTC	CASSLISMTSYEQYF
.	.	TRBV30	TRBJ1-6	TGTGCCTGGAGTGTAGTTCAGGGTAATTCACCCCTCCACTTT	CAWSVVQGNSPLHF
TRBD1	.	TRBV7-9	TRBJ2-7	TGTGCCAGCAGCGCGGGGACAGGAGAAACCTACGAGCAGTACTTC	CASSAGTGETYEQYF
.	few	TRBV27	TRBJ2-1	TGTGCCAGCAGTTTTGGGGGGGCGCCCTCGAATGAGCAGTTCTTC	CASSFGGAPSNEQFF
.	.	TRBV10-3	TRBJ2-5	TGTGCCATCAGGATAGGGCGGACACCGCAAGAGACCCAGTACTTC	CAIRIGRTPQETQYF
TRBD2	.	TRBV5-1	TRBJ2-1	TGCGCCAGCAGCCTTGAGGCGGGAGTATACGAGCAGTTCTTC	CASSLEAGVYEQFF
.	few	TRBV13	TRBJ2-3	TGTGCCAGCAGCCCACGGGGGTATCAAGATACGCAGTATTTT	CASSPRGYQDTQYF
TRBD2	.	TRBV29-1	TRBJ2-1	TGCAGCGTTGAGGGGGACTACGGTGAGCAGTTCTTC	CSVEGDYGEQFF
TRBD1	few	TRBV4-3	TRBJ2-7	TGCGCCAGCAGCCAAGGTCGACAGGGTCGGTCCGAGCAGTACTTC	CASSQGRQGRSEQYF
.	few	TRBV30	TRBJ1-6	TGTGCCTGGAGCGATGATGGGGGGAACTCCTATAATTCACCCCTCCACTTT	CAWSDDGGNSYNSPLHF
.	.	TRBV2	TRBJ1-1	TGTGCCAGCAGTGATTGGCAGACAATGAACACTGAAGCTTTCTTT	CASSDWQTMNTEAFF
TRBD1	.	TRBV6-1	TRBJ1-1	TGTGCCAGCAGTGCTTGGCAGGGGGACACTGAAGCTTTCTTT	CASSAWQGDTEAFF
TRBD2	.	TRBV15	TRBJ2-3	TGTGCCACCAGCAGATATCTAGCGGGCCCGGGTAGAGATACGCAGTATTTT	CATSRYLAGPGRDTQYF
TRBD2	.	TRBV9	TRBJ2-1	TGTGCCAGCAGCGCCTGGGGGCTAGCGGGAGTCAATGAGCAGTTCTTC	CASSAWGLAGVNEQFF
TRBD2	.	TRBV9	TRBJ2-3	TGTGCCAGCAGCGTAGGGCCCGGAGCGGGAGTTCCAGATACGCAGTATTTT	CASSVGPGAGVPDTQYF